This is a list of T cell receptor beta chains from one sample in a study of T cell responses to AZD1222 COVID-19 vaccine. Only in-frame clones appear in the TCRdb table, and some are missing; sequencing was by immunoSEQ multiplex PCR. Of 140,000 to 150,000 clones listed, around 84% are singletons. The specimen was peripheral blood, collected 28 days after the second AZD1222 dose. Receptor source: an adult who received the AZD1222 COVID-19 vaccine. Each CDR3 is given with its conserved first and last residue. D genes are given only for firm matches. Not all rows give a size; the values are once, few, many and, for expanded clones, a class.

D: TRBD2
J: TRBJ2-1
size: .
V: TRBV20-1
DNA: TGCAGTGCTAGTCGGGGGGGATACAATGAGCAGTTCTTC
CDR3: CSASRGGYNEQFF

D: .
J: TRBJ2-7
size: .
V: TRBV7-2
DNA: TGTGCCAGCAGCTCCGAATACTACTACGAGCAGTACTTC
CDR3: CASSSEYYYEQYF

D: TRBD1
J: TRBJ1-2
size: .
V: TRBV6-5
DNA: TGTGCCAGCAGTAGGGACAGGGCGGACTATGGCTACACCTTC
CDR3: CASSRDRADYGYTF

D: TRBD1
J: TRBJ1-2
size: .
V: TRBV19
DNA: TGTGCCAGTAGTATCGAGGGGGCAATTAACTATGGCTACACCTTC
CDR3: CASSIEGAINYGYTF

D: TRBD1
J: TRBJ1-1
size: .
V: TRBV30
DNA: TGTGCCTGGAGCGGGACAGCCTTCGGGGGAGCTTTCTTT
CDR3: CAWSGTAFGGAFF

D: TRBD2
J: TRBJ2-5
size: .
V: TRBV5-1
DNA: TGCGCCAGCAGCTCGCCACCTAGCGGGAGGGCGGAGACCCAGTACTTC
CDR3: CASSSPPSGRAETQYF

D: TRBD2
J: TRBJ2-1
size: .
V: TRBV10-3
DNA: TGTGCCATCAGTGAGACTAGCGGGGGGCCTAATGAGCAGTTCTTC
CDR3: CAISETSGGPNEQFF

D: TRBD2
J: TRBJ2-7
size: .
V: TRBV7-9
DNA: TGTGCCAGCAGCTTGACTAGCGGGACCTACGAGCAGTACTTC
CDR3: CASSLTSGTYEQYF

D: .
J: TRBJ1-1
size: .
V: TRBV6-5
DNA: TGTGCCAGCAGATGGGGGACTGAAGCTTTCTTT
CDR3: CASRWGTEAFF

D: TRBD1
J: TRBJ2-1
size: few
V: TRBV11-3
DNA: TGTGCCAGCAGCTTAGAACAGGGGGCTCGTGAGCAGTTCTTC
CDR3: CASSLEQGAREQFF

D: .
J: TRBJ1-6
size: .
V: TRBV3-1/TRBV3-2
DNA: TGTGCCAGCAGCCAAGTTGAAGTTAATTCACCCCTCCACTTT
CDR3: CASSQVEVNSPLHF

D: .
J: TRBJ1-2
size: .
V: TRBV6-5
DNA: TGTGCCAGCAGTTATCTGGGAGTAACAGGGTATGGCTACACCTTC
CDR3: CASSYLGVTGYGYTF

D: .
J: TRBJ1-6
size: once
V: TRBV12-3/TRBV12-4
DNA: TGTGCCAGCACTCCAGGGGAAGCTTCACCCCTCCACTTT
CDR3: CASTPGEASPLHF

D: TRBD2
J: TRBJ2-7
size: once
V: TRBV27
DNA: TGTGCCAGCAGTTTGCCCTCGCGGGAGTCGTACGAGCAGTACTTC
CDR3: CASSLPSRESYEQYF

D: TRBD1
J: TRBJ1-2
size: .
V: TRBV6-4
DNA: TGTGCCAGCAGCGGCCCCGGGACAGGGTCCTACACCTTC
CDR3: CASSGPGTGSYTF

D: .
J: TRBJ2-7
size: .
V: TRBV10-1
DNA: TGCGCCACCCACCGACAGGTTACCTACGAGCAGTACTTC
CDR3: CATHRQVTYEQYF

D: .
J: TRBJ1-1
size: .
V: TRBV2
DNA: TGTGCCAGCAGGGATAGTCGAGAGGGAGGGACTGAAGCTTTCTTT
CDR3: CASRDSREGGTEAFF

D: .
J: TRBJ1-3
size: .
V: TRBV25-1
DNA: TGTGCCAGCGGGACCTCTGGAAACACCATATATTTT
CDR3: CASGTSGNTIYF

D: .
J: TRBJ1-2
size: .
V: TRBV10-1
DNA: TGCGCCAGCAGTGACACCGGGTTCGGCTATGGCTACACCTTC
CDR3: CASSDTGFGYGYTF

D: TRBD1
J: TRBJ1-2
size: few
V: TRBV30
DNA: TGTGCCTGGAGTCGGGACAGGGGCTGGGGCTATGGCTACACCTTC
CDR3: CAWSRDRGWGYGYTF

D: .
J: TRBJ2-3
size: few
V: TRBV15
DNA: TGTGCCACCAGCAGAGACCGCGGCGATACGCAGTATTTT
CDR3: CATSRDRGDTQYF

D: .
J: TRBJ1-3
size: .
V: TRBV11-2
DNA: TGTGCCAGCAGTCGCACCAGACACAGCTCTGGAAACACCATATATTTT
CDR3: CASSRTRHSSGNTIYF

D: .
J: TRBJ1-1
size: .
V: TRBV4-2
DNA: TGTGCCAGCAGCCAAGATTGGAGGCCCGGAGACACTGAAGCTTTCTTT
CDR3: CASSQDWRPGDTEAFF

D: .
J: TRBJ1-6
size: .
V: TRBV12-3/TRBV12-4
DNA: TGTGCCAGCAGGGGTCGAGTGGGACATCTCCACTTT
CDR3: CASRGRVGHLHF

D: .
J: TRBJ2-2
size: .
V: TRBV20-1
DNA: TGCAGTGCTAGTGGGCAGGACCCCACCGGGGAGCTGTTTTTT
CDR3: CSASGQDPTGELFF

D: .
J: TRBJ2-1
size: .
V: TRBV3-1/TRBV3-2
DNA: TGTGCCAGCAGCCAAGGGTACAATGAGCAGTTCTTC
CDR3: CASSQGYNEQFF

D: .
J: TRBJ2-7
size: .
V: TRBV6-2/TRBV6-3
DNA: TGTGCCAGCAGCTTCCCCAATTTACAGGGCCACGAGCAGTACTTC
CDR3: CASSFPNLQGHEQYF

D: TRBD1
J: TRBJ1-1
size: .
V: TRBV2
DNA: TGTGCCAGCAGTCCACAGGGGAGGAACACTGAAGCTTTCTTT
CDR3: CASSPQGRNTEAFF

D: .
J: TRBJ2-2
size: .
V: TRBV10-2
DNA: TGCGCCAGCAGAGACTTCCCCGGGGAGCTGTTTTTT
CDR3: CASRDFPGELFF

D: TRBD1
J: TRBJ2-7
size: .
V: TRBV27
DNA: TGTGCCAGCAGTTCCGCCGGGACAGGGACGTACGAGCAGTACTTC
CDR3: CASSSAGTGTYEQYF

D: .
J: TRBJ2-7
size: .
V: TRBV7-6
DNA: TGTGCCAGCAGCCCGGGACGGTACTACGAGCAGTACTTC
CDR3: CASSPGRYYEQYF

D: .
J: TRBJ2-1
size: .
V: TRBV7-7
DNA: TGTGCCAGCAGCTTCAGTTCCTACAATGAGCAGTTCTTC
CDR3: CASSFSSYNEQFF

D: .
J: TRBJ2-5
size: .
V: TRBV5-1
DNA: TGCGCCAGCAGCTTCCCTGAGGGGGTAGAGACCCAGTACTTC
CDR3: CASSFPEGVETQYF

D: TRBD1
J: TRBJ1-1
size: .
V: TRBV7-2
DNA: TGTGCCAGCAGCCCGCTGACAGGGATGAACACTGAAGCTTTCTTT
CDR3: CASSPLTGMNTEAFF

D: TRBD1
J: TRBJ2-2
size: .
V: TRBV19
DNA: TGTGCCAGTAGTCTCGGACAGGGGGCTTACGGGGAGCTGTTTTTT
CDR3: CASSLGQGAYGELFF

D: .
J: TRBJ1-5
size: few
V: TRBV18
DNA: TGTGCCAGCTCAGACAGCTACAATCAGCCCCAGCATTTT
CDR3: CASSDSYNQPQHF